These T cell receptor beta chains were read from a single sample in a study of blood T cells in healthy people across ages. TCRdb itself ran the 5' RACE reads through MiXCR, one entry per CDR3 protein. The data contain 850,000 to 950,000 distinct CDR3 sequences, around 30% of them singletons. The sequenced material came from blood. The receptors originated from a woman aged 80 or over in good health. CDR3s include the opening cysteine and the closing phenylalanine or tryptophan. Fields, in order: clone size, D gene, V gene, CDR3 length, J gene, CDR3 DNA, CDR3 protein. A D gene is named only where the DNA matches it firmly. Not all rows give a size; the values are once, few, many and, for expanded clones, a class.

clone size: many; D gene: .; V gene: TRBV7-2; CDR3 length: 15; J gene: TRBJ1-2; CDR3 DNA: TGTGCCAGCAGCTTAGGAGGCCAAGCGAGCTATGGCTACACCTTC; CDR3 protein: CASSLGGQASYGYTF
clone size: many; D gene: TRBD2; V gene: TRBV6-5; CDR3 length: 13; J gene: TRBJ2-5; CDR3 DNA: TGTGCCAGCAGGCCCGGGGGGAGAGAGACCCAGTACTTC; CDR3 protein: CASRPGGRETQYF
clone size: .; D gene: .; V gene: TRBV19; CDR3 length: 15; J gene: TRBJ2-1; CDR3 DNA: TGTGCCAGTAGGGTTGTGGGGGGGGCTCGGGATGAGCAGTTCTTC; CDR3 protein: CASRVVGGARDEQFF
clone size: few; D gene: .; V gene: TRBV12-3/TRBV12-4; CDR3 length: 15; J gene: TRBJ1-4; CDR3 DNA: TGTGCCAGCAGTCGGACCGCGCTGGGCCAGGAAAAACTGTTTTTT; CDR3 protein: CASSRTALGQEKLFF
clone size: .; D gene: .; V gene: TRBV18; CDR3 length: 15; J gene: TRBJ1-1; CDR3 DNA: TGTGCCAGCTCACCACCGGTAGGCAGTCGGACTGAAGCTTTCTTT; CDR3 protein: CASSPPVGSRTEAFF
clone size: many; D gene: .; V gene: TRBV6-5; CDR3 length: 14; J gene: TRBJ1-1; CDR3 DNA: TGTGCCAGCAGCCCGGGACCCAGGAACACTGAAGCTTTCTTT; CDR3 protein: CASSPGPRNTEAFF
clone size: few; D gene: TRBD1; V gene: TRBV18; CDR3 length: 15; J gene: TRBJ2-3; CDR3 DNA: TGTGCCAGCGCGGCCGGGACAGGGGCGGCAGATACGCAGTATTTT; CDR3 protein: CASAAGTGAADTQYF
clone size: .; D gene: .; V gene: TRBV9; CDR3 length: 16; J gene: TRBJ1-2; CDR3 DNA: TGTACCAGCAGCGTAGGGTATGAGACAGGCTACTATGGCTACACCTTC; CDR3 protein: CTSSVGYETGYYGYTF
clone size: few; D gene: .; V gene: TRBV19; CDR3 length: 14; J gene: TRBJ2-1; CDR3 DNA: TGTGCCAGTAGAGACGACAGCTCCTACAATGAGCAGTTCTTC; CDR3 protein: CASRDDSSYNEQFF
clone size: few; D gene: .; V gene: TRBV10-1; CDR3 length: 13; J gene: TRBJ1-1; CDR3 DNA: TGCGCCAGCAGACAGGGTCCGAACACTGAAGCTTTCTTT; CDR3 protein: CASRQGPNTEAFF
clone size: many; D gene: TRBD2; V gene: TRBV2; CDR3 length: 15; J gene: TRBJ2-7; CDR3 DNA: TGTGCCAGCAGTGTGGGGACTAGCGGGGCCCACGAGCAGTACTTC; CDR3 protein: CASSVGTSGAHEQYF
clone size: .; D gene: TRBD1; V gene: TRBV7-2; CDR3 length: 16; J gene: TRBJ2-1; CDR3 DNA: TGTGCCAGCAGCTTGGGGGGACAGGGGTGGTATAGTGAGCAGTTCTTC; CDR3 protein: CASSLGGQGWYSEQFF
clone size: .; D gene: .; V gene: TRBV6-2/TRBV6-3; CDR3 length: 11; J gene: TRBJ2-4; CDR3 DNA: TGTGCCAGGGACACCGCCCATGGGCAGTACTTC; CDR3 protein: CARDTAHGQYF
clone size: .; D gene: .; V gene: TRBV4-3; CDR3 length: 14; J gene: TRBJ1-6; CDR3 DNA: TGCGCCAGCAGCCAAGATCCTGAGAAGACGCCCCTCCACTTT; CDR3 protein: CASSQDPEKTPLHF
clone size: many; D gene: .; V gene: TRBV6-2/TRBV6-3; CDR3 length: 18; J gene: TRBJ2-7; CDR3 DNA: TGTGCCAGCAGTTACTCGATGGTTCTGAGCTCCCCACGGGACGAGCAGTACTTC; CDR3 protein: CASSYSMVLSSPRDEQYF
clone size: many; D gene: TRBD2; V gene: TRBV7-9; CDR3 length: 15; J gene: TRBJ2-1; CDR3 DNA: TGTGCCAGCCTCAGAACGGGGGGGCCCTACAATGAGCAGTTCTTC; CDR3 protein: CASLRTGGPYNEQFF
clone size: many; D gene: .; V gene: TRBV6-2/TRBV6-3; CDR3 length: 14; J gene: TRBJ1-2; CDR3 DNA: TGTGCCAGCAGTTACCAGCGGGACGGCTCCGGCTACACCTTC; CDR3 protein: CASSYQRDGSGYTF
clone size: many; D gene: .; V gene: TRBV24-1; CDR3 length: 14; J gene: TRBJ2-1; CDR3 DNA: TGTGCCACCAGTGATTTCCAGGGGTTCAATGAGCAGTTCTTC; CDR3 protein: CATSDFQGFNEQFF
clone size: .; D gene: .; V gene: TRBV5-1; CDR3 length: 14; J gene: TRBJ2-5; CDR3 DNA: TGCGCCAGCAGCGTCGGGACGGCTAATGTTGAGCAGTACTTC; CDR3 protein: CASSVGTANVEQYF
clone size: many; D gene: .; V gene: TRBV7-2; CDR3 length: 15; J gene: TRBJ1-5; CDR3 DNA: TGTGCCAGCAGCCCCCAACAGGGACTGGAACAGCCCCAGCATTTT; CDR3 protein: CASSPQQGLEQPQHF
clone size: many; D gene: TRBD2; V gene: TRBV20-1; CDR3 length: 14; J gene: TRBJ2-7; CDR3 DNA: TGCAGTGCTAGAATGACTAGCGGAGTCCGCGAGCAGTACTTC; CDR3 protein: CSARMTSGVREQYF
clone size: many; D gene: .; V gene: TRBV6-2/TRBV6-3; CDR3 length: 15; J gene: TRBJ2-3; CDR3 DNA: TGTGCCAGCATCAACCGTCAGGGAAGCACAGATACGCAGTATTTT; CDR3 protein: CASINRQGSTDTQYF
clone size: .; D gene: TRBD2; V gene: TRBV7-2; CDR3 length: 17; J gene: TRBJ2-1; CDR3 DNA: TGTGCCAGCAGCTTAGCGGCTAGCGGGAGGTTTAGCAATGAGCAGTTCTTC; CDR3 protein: CASSLAASGRFSNEQFF
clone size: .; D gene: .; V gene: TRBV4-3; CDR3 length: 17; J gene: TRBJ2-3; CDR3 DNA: TGCGCCAGCAGCCAAGAAGGAGCAGGGATTAGCACAGATACGCAGTATTTT; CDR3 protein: CASSQEGAGISTDTQYF